The TCR beta chain under discussion was sequenced for a study of spatial heterogeneity in lung cancer. On the study more broadly: Each time, sequencing found more beta-chain sequences than alpha-chain sequences. A unique TCR and UMI combination showed up more than ten times in raw reads, on average.

About this clonotype: Its target is unknown.

Each molecule of TCR cDNA was tagged with one unique molecular identifier. In TCRdb, the 5' RACE reads were re-called with MiXCR into one record per CDR3 protein. The data show about 50,000 distinct CDR3 sequences, with 7.4% seen just once and around 35% held by the top ten. Points from the study as a whole: There were more appearances of ubiquitous expanded tumor TCRs in blood at resection than at follow-up.

Time point indicated: blood at routine non-recurrence follow-up after resection. Extraction of whole RNA from tumor, nontumor lung or frozen PBMC preceded unsorted sequencing. Deletions cut 0 bases from V and 0 bases from J, with 10 bases between. The CDR3 sequence is 15 residues long. The germline V gene has CDR1 SGDLS and CDR2 YYNGEE. This chain connects TRBV9 to TRBJ2-7; a weak D match, TRBD2 (5 bases). The sequences come from PBMCs, collected at follow-up. The TCR sequence derives from a female donor with early-stage non-small cell lung cancer. CDR3 nucleotide sequence: TGTGCCAGCAGCGTAGCGGGATCTAGCTCCTACGAGCAGTACTTC. Protein product: CASSVAGSSSYEQYF. Complete variable domain (other parts from reference TRBV9 and TRBJ2-7): DSGVTQTPKHLITATGQRVTLRCSPRSGDLSVYWYQQSLDQGLQFLIQYYNGEERAKGNILERFSAQQFPDLHSELNLSSLELGDSALYFCASSVAGSSSYEQYFGPGTRLTVT.